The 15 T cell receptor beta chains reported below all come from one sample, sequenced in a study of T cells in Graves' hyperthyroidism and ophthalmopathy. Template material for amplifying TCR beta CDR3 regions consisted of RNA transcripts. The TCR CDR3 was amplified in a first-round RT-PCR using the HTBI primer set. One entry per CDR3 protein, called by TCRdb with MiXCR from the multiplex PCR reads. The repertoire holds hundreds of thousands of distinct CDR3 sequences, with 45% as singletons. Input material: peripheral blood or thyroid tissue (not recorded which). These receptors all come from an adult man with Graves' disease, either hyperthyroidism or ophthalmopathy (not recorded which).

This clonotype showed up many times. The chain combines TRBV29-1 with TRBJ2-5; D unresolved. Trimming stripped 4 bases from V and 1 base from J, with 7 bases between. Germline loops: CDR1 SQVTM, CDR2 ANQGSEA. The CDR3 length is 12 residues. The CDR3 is CSVGLAQETQYF. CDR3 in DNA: TGCAGCGTTGGACTGGCCCAAGAGACCCAGTACTTC.

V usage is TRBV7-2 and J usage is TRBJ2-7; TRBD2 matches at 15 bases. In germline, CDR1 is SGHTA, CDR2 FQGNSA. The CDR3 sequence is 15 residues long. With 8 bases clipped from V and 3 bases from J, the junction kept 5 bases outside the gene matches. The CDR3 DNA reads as TGTGCCAGCCGGGGACTAGCGGGGGGCAGCTACGAGCAGTACTTC. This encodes CASRGLAGGSYEQYF.

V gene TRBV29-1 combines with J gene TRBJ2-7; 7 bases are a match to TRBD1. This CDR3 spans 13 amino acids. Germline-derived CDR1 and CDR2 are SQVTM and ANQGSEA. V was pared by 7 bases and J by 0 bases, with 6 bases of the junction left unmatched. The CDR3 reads CSAYRGPSYEQYF. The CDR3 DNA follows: TGCAGCGCCTACAGGGGACCCTCCTACGAGCAGTACTTC.

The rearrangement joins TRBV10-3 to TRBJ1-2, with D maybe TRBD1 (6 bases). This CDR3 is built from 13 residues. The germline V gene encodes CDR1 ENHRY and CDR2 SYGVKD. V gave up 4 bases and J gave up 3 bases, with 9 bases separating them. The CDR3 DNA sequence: TGTGCCATCAGTGGGGGGGCCGACTATGGCTACACCTTC. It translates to CAISGGADYGYTF.

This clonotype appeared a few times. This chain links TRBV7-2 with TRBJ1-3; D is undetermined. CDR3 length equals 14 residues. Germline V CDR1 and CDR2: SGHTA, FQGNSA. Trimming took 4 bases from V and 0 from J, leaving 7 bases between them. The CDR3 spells CASSWGSSGNTIYF. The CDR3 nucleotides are TGTGCCAGCAGCTGGGGAAGCTCTGGAAACACCATATATTTT.

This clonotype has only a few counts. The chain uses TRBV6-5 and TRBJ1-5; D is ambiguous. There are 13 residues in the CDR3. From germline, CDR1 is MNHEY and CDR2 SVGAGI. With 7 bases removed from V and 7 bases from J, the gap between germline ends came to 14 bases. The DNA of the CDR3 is TGTGCCAGCACCCCCGACCCCATGCAGCCCCAGCATTTT. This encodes CASTPDPMQPQHF.

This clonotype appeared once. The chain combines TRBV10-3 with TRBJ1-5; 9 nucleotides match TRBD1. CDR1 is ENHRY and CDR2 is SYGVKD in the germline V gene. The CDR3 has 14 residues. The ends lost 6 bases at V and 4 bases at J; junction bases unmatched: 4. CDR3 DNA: TGTGCCATCAGGTCCGGGACAGGGAATCAGCCCCAGCATTTT. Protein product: CAIRSGTGNQPQHF.

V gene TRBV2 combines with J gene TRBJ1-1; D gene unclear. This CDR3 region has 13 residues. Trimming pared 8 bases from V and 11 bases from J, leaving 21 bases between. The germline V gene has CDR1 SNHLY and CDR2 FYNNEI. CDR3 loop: CASLRAETLLAFF. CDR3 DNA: TGTGCCAGCCTCCGCGCAGAGACGCTTTTGGCTTTCTTT.

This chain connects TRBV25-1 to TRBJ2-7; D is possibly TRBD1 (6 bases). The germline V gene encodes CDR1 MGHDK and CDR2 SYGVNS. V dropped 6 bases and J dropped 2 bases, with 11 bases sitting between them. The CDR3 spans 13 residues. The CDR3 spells CASRIGQTYEQYF. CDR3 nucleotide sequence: TGTGCCAGCAGGATAGGACAGACCTACGAGCAGTACTTC.

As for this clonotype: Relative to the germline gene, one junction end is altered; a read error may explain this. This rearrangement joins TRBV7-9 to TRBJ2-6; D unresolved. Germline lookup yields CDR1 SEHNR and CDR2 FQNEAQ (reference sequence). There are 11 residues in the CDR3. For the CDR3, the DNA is TGTGCCAGCAGCTTTGGCAACGTCCAGACTTTC. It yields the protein CASSFGNVQTF.

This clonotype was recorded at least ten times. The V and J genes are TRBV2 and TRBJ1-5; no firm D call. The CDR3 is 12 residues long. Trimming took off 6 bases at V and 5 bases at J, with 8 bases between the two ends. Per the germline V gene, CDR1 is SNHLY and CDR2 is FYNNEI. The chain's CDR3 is CASSWEHQPQHF. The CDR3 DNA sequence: TGTGCCAGCAGCTGGGAGCATCAGCCCCAGCATTTT.

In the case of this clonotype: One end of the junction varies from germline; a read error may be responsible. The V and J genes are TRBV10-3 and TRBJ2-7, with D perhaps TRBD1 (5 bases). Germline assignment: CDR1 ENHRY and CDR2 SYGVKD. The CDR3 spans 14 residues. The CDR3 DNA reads TGTGCCAGCAGTTTATTTCAGGGCACCTACGAGCAGTACTTC. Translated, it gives CASSLFQGTYEQYF.

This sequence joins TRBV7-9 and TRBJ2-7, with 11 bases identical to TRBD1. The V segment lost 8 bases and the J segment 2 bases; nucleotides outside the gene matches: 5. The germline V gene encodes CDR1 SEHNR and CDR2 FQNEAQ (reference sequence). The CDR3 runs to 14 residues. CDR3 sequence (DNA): TGTGCCAGCCTCGGGACAGGGGGTACCTACGAGCAGTACTTC. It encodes CASLGTGGTYEQYF.

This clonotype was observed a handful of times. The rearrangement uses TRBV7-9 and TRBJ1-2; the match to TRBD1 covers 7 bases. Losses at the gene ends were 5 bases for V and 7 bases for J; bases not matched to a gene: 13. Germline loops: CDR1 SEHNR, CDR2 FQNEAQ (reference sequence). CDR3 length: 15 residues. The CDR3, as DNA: TGTGCCAGCAGCCCGATAACAGGGGTAAACGCTGGCTACACCTTC. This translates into CASSPITGVNAGYTF.

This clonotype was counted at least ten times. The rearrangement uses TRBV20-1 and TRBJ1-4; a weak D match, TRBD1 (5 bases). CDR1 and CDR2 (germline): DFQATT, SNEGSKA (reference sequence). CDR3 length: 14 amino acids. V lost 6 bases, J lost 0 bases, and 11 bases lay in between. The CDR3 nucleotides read TGCAGTGCCCCAAGGACATCAACTAATGAAAAACTGTTTTTT. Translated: CSAPRTSTNEKLFF.